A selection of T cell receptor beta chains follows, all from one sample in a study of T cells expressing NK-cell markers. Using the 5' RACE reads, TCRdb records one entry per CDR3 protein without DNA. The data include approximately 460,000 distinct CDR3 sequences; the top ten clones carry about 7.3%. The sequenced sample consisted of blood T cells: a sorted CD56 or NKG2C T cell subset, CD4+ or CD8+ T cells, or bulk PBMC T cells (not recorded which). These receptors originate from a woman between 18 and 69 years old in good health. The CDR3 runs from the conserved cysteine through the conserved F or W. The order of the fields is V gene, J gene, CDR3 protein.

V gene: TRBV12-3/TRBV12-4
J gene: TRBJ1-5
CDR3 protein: CASTLTREGRKDF

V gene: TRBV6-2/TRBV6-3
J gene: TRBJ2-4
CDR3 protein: CASTHQGAKNIQYF

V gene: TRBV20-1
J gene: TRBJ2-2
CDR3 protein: CSAPYRQGKAGELFF

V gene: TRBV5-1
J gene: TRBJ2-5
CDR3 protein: CASSLEAYSGAQYF

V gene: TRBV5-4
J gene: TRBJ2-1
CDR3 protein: CASSLGATTGYNEQFF

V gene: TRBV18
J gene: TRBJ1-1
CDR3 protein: CASSSGFHRDTEAFF

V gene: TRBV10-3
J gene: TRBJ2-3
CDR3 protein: CAISGYTDTQYF

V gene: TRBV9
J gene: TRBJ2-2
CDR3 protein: CASSVVVGRDTPNTGELFF

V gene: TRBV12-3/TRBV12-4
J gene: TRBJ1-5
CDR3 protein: CASVGGNSNQPQHF

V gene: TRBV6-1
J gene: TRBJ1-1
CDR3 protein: CASSPEQEMNTEAFF

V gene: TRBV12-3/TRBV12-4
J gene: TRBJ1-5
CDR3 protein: CASSDRGKSNQPQHF

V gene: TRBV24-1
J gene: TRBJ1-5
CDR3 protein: CATSDSRTGSNQPQHF

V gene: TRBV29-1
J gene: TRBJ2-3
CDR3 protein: CSVESTDTQYF

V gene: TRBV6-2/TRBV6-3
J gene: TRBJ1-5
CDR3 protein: CASSRAWGNQPQHF

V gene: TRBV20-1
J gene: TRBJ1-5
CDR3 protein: CSARDETGADNQPQHF

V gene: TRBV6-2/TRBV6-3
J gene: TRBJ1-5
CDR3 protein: CASSYPVQPQHF

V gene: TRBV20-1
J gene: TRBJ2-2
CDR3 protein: CSARDRGSGLAISGELFF

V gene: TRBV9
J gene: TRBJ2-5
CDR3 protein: CASSEGAGLETQYF

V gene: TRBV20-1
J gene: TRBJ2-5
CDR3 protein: CSAPRGGGETQYF

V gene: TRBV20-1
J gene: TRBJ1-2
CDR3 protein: CSARAGGRNYGYTF

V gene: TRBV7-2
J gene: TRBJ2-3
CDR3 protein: CASSLGARGRAGNTQYF

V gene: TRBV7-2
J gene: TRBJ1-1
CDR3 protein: CASSQPRVIEAFF

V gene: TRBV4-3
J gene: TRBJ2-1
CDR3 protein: CASSQDFGGPPGEQFF

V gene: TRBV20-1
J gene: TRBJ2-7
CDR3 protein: CSASYKTYEQYF

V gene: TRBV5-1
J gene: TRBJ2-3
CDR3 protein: CASSLLPGLADTQYF

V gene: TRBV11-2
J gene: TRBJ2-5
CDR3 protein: CASSFRREETQYF

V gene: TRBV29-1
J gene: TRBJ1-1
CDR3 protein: CSVGQGVTEAFF

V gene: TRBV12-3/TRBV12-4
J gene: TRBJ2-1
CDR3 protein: CASSRTSGSNEQFF

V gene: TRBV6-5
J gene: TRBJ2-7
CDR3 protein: CASSLGLAYYEQYF

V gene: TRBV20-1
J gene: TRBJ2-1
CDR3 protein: CSARQGGLVNEQFF

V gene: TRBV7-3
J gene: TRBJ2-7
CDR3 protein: CASSLGLAGNYEQYF

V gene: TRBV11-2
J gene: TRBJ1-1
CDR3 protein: CASSPDQIEAFF

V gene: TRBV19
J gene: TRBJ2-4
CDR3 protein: CASSTTPSAANIQYF

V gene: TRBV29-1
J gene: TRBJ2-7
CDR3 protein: CSVVGTGSGEQYF

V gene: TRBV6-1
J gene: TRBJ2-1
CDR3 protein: CASSKGLDGGNEQFF

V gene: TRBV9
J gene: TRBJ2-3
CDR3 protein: CASSTRGLAGEDTQYF

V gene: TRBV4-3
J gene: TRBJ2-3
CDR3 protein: CASRKIAGVPDTQYF

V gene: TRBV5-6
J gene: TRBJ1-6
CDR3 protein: CASSWNRGGYNSPLHF

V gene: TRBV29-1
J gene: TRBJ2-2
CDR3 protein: CSVQDRDTGELFF

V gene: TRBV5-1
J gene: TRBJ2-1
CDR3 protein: CASSDYYNEQFF

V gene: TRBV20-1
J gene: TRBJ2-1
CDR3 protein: CSARGDLVVASYNEQFF

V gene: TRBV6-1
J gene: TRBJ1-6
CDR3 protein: CASSPQDSYNSPLHF

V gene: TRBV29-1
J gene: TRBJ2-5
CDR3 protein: CSVVRQGAQETQYF

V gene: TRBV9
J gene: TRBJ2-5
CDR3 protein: CASSVAGLAAQETQYF

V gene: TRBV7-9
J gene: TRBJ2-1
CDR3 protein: CASRPYNEQFF

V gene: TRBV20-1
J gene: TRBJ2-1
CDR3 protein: CSAVGVYNEQFF

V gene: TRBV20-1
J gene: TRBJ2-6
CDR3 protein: CSAMTGGPGANVLTF